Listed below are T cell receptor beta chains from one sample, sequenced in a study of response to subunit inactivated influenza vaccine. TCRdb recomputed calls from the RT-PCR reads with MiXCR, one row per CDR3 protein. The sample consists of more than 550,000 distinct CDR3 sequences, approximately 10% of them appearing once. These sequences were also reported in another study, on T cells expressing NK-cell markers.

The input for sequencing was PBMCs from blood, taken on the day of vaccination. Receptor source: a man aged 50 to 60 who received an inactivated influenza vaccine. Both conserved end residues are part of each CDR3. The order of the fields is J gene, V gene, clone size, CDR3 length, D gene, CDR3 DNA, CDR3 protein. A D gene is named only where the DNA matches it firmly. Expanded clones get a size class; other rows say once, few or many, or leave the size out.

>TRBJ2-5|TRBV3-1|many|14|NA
TGTGCCAGCAGCTCAGGGGGAGGGCAAGAGACCCAGTACTTC
CASSSGGGQETQYF
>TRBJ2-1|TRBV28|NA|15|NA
TGTGCCAGCAGTCTCGGGGGGAGGACAGGACATGAGCAGTTCTTC
CASSLGGRTGHEQFF
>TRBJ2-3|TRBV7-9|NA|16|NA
TGTGCCAGCAGCTTATGGTACGCGGACTCCACAGATACGCAGTATTTT
CASSLWYADSTDTQYF
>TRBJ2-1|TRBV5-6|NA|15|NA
TGTGCCAGCAGCTGGAGGATTAGCTCCTACAATGAGCAGTTCTTC
CASSWRISSYNEQFF
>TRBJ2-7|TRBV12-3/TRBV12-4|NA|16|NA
TGTGCCAGCAGTTTGGGGTTATGGCAGGCCCCCTACGAGCAGTACTTC
CASSLGLWQAPYEQYF
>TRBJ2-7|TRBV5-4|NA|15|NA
TGTGCCAGCAGCCCGGCCACAGGGAATCCCTACGAGCAGTACTTC
CASSPATGNPYEQYF
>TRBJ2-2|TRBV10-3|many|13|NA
TGTGCCATCAGTGCAGGGGACACCGGGGAGCTGTTTTTT
CAISAGDTGELFF
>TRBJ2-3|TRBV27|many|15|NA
TGTGCCAGCATGGGTAAAGGGTTCACCGCAGATACGCAGTATTTT
CASMGKGFTADTQYF
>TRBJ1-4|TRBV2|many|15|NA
TGTGCCAGCAGTGAAAGCGGCTCCGGGGCTGAAAAACTGTTTTTT
CASSESGSGAEKLFF
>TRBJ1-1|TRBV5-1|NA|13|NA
TGCGCCAGCAGGGTCCAGCGGGACACTGAAGCTTTCTTT
CASRVQRDTEAFF
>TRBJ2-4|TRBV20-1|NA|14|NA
TGCAGTGCTCCTATGGACAGCCCCAAAAACATTCAGTACTTC
CSAPMDSPKNIQYF
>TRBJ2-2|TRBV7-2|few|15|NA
TGTGCCAGCAGCCCGCGATTATCCAACACCGGGGAGCTGTTTTTT
CASSPRLSNTGELFF
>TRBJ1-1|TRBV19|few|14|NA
TGTGCCAGTACCAACCCAGGAAGGGGCACTGAAGCTTTCTTT
CASTNPGRGTEAFF